This T cell receptor (beta chain) was identified during a study of TIL therapy for anti-PD-1-resistant metastatic lung cancer. Whole-study context: A few tumors were EGFR-mutant and two were ALK-rearranged. Study-wide findings and caveats: The cohort had more treatment-naive, never-smoker and oncogene-addicted patients than typical. Compared with baseline intratumoral T cells, expanded TIL cultures were more clonal and less diverse (approximately 6.6% vs 31%).

Germline assignment: CDR1 SGHVS and CDR2 FNYEAQ. CDR3 size: 15 residues. The J segment lost 7 bases and the V segment lost 2 bases, leaving 5 bases of the junction unmatched. Comment on this clone: Antigen: not known.

Documented time point: pre-treatment sample, taken before nivolumab and TIL therapy. The tumor samples were excised metastases, mostly pleural nodules or supraclavicular lymph nodes. The libraries were made with immunoSEQ v3. Sequencing depth was 1.9 million or so read pairs for survey level, about 5-6 million for deep. Measured with immunoSEQ multiplex PCR; TCRdb has only the in-frame clones, and not every one. The top ten hold around 6.9% of the sample, which has more than 20,000 clones, just under 75% seen once. This chain joins TRBV7-6 and TRBJ1-4; 9 nucleotides align to TRBD1. The source of this sequence is a person aged 25-80 years with non-small cell lung cancer. The sequenced sample was tumor tissue, obtained at baseline. Here the CDR3 reads CASSLSGTGSEKLFF. The CDR3 bases are TGTGCCAGCAGCTTAAGTGGGACAGGGAGTGAAAAACTGTTTTTT. Together with reference TRBV7-6 and TRBJ1-4, the CDR3 gives the full variable domain: GAGVSQSPRYKVTKRGQDVALRCDPISGHVSLYWYRQALGQGPEFLTYFNYEAQQDKSGLPNDRFSAERPEGSISTLTIQRTEQRDSAMYRCASSLSGTGSEKLFFGSGTQLSVL.